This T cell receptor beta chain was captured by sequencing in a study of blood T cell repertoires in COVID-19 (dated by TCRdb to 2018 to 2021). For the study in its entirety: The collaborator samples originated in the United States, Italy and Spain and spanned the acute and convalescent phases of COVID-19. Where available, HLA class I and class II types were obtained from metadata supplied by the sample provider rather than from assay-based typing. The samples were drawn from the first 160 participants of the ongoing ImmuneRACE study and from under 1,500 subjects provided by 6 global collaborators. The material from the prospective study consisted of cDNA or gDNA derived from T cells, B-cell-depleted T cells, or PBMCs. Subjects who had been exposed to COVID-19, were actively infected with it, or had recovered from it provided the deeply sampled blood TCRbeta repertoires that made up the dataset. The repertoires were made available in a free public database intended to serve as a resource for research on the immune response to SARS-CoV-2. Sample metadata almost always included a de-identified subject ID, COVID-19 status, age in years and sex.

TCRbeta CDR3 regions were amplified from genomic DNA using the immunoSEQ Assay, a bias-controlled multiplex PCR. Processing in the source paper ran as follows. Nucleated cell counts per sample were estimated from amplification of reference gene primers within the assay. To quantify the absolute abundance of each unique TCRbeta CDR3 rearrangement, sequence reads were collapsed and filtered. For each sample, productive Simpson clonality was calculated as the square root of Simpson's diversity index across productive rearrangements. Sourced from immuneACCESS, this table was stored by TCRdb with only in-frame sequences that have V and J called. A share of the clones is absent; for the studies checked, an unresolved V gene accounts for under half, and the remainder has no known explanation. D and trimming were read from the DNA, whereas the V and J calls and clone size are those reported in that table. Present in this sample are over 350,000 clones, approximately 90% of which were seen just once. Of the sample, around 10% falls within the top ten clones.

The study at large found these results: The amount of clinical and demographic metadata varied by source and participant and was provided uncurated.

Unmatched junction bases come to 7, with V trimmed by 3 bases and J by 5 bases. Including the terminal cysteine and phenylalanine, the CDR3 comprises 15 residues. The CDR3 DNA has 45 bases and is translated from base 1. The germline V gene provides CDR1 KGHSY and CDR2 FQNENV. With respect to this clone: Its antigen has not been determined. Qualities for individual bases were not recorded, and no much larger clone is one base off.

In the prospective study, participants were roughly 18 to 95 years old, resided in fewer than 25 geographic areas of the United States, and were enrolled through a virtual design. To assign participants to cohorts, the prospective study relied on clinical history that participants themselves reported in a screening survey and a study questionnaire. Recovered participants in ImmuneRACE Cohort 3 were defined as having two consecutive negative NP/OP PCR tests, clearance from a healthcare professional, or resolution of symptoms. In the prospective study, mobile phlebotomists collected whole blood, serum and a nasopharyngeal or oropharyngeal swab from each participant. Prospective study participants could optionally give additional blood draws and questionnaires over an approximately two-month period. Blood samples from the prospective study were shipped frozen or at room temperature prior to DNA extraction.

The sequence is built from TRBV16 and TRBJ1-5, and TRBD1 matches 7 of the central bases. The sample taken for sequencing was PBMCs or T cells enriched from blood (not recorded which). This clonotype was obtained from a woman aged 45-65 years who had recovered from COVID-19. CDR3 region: CASSQQQGPYQPQHF. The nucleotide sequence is TGTGCCAGCAGCCAGCAACAGGGGCCCTATCAGCCCCAGCATTTT.